Presented here are 18 T cell receptor beta chains from one specimen sequenced in a study of T cell changes during pregnancy in multiple sclerosis. Clones were read by immunoSEQ multiplex PCR, and TCRdb kept only the in-frame ones, dropping some. The sample includes roughly 46,000 clones, less than 90% of them seen just once. Material: CD4+ T cells from peripheral blood mononuclear cells, obtained before pregnancy. These TCRs come from a female donor with multiple sclerosis, enrolled in a pregnancy study.

The rearrangement links TRBV5-1 to TRBJ2-3, with 12 nucleotides matching TRBD2. This CDR3 contains 22 residues. Germline CDR1 SGHRS, CDR2 YFSETQ. The J segment lost 4 bases and the V segment lost 1 base, leaving 22 bases of the junction unmatched. CDR3 residues: CASSLQPYPYPTSGGTPDTQYF. Written as DNA, the CDR3 is TGCGCCAGCAGCTTGCAACCATATCCATACCCCACTAGCGGGGGGACGCCAGATACGCAGTATTTT. Full variable domain (missing parts from reference TRBV5-1 and TRBJ2-3): KAGVTQTPRYLIKTRGQQVTLSCSPISGHRSVSWYQQTPGQGLQFLFEYFSETQRNKGNFPGRFSGRQFSNSRSEMNVSTLELGDSALYLCASSLQPYPYPTSGGTPDTQYFGPGTRLTVL.

The rearrangement links TRBV18 to TRBJ1-1, with 8 bases identical to TRBD1. The CDR3 spans 15 residues. The junction had 8 bases not matched to a gene; V was cut back by 1 base and J by 7 bases. CDR1 is KGHSH, CDR2 LQKENI, per germline. The CDR3, as DNA: TGTGCCAGCTCACCACTGGGGACAGGTGGTCATGAAGCTTTCTTT. Amino acid sequence: CASSPLGTGGHEAFF.

CDR3 in amino acids: CASSSLSGPRNNSPLHF. CDR3 nucleotides: TGTGCCAGCAGCTCCCTTTCAGGGCCTCGCAATAATTCACCCCTCCACTTT. J is TRBJ1-6 and V is TRBV7-9, with TRBD1 as a possible D gene (5 bases). The CDR3 spans 17 residues. CDR1 SEHNR and CDR2 FQNEAQ come from the germline V gene (reference sequence). The V end lost 4 bases, the J end lost 5 bases, and 18 bases lay between the germline ends.

V is TRBV5-4 and J is TRBJ1-2; D perhaps matches TRBD1 (6 bases). The V end lost 0 bases, the J end lost 11 bases, and 11 bases lay between the germline ends. The CDR3 has 12 residues. In germline, CDR1 is SGHNT, CDR2 YYREEE (reference sequence). CDR3: CASSLDAGQYTF. The CDR3 DNA follows: TGTGCCAGCAGCTTGGATGCCGGACAGTACACCTTC.

The rearrangement joins TRBV19 to TRBJ1-4; no firm D call. Germline V lookup: CDR1 LNHDA, CDR2 SQIVND (reference sequence). Trimming shortened V by 2 bases and J by 8 bases, and 12 bases separated the two germline ends. The CDR3 runs to 14 residues. The CDR3 region is CASSILTRKEKLFF. DNA of the CDR3: TGTGCCAGTAGTATATTGACAAGAAAGGAAAAACTGTTTTTT.

The chain combines TRBV4-1 with TRBJ2-3, with D maybe TRBD1 (6 bases). Germline-derived CDR1 and CDR2 are MGHRA and YSYEKL. Trimming pared 5 bases from V and 4 bases from J, leaving 16 bases between. The CDR3 is 15 residues long. CDR3 sequence (DNA): TGCGCCAGCAGCAGGGGACACGCCGGCGCAGATACGCAGTATTTT. Protein product: CASSRGHAGADTQYF.

V gene TRBV5-1 combines with J gene TRBJ2-2; D is unclear. The CDR3 contains 16 residues. V gave up 1 base and J gave up 1 base, with 11 bases separating them. The germline CDR1 and CDR2 sequences are SGHRS and YFSETQ. Here the CDR3 reads CASSLKETLNTGELFF. CDR3 nucleotides: TGCGCCAGCAGCTTGAAGGAGACTCTGAACACCGGGGAGCTGTTTTTT.

The chain is built from TRBV4-2 and TRBJ1-1; D gene ambiguous. With 4 bases removed from V and 2 bases from J, the gap between germline ends came to 14 bases. Germline assignment: CDR1 LGHNA and CDR2 YNFKEQ. The CDR3 is 15 amino acids. In DNA, the CDR3 is TGTGCCAGCAGCCTCAAAGAAGGAGATAACACTGAAGCTTTCTTT. Protein sequence: CASSLKEGDNTEAFF.

The rearrangement links TRBV6-5 to TRBJ1-6, with 7 nucleotides matching TRBD1. Trimming at V came to 0 bases and at J to 9 bases, leaving 5 bases not matched to a gene. Per the germline V gene, CDR1 is MNHEY and CDR2 is SVGAGI. The CDR3 contains 15 residues. The CDR3 reads CASSYSIGGGSPLHF. CDR3 bases: TGTGCCAGCAGTTACTCGATAGGGGGCGGTTCACCCCTCCACTTT.

V and J are TRBV4-1 and TRBJ2-1; tentative D call: TRBD2 (6 bases). The germline gives CDR1 MGHRA, CDR2 YSYEKL. Trimming took 0 bases from V and 1 from J, leaving 16 bases between them. This CDR3 spans 18 amino acids. In nucleotides, the CDR3 is TGCGCCAGCAGCCAAGATTTGGGCGGGATGGGTTCCTACAATGAGCAGTTCTTC. It yields the protein CASSQDLGGMGSYNEQFF.

The chain has TRBV19 and TRBJ2-6; 7 positions match TRBD1. The V and J ends lost 7 bases and 0 bases, in that order; junction bases with no gene match: 9. CDR3 size: 17 residues. Germline V gene data show CDR1 as LNHDA and CDR2 as SQIVND (reference sequence). This chain's CDR3 is CASIPTGIFSGANVLTF. The CDR3 DNA reads TGTGCCAGTATCCCGACAGGGATCTTCTCTGGGGCCAACGTCCTGACTTTC.

The chain employs TRBV19 and TRBJ1-1; no firm D call. Trimming removed 4 bases at V and 5 bases at J, with 11 bases between. This CDR3 is built from 13 residues. From germline, CDR1 is LNHDA and CDR2 SQIVND (reference sequence). Here the CDR3 reads CASSKGVKTEAFF. CDR3 coding DNA: TGTGCCAGTAGTAAAGGAGTTAAAACTGAAGCTTTCTTT.

The gene calls are TRBV4-2 and TRBJ2-1; D possibly corresponds to TRBD2 (6 bases). Trimming stripped 3 bases from V and 2 bases from J, with 14 bases between. Germline CDR1 and CDR2: LGHNA and YNFKEQ. This CDR3 has 16 amino acids. CDR3 nucleotide sequence: TGTGCCAGCAGCCAGTCCGGAGGGGAAGCCTACAATGAGCAGTTCTTC. Protein sequence: CASSQSGGEAYNEQFF.

This clone occurred once. This chain links TRBV9 with TRBJ1-2, with D perhaps matching TRBD1 (5 bases). CDR1 is SGDLS and CDR2 is YYNGEE in the germline V gene. The CDR3 runs 14 residues. The ends were cut back, 6 bases at V and 1 base at J, with 13 bases in the middle. The CDR3 DNA is TGTGCCAGCACCAAGGCCCAGGGTAACTATGGCTACACCTTC. Amino acids: CASTKAQGNYGYTF. The full variable domain, in which reference TRBV9 and TRBJ1-2 provide the parts outside the CDR3, is DSGVTQTPKHLITATGQRVTLRCSPRSGDLSVYWYQQSLDQGLQFLIQYYNGEERAKGNILERFSAQQFPDLHSELNLSSLELGDSALYFCASTKAQGNYGYTFGSGTRLTVV.

The chain recombines TRBV6-1 with TRBJ2-7; maybe TRBD1 (6 bases). The CDR3 contains 16 residues. Germline V gene data show CDR1 as MNHNS and CDR2 as SASEGT. The V and J ends lost 0 bases and 5 bases respectively, with 17 bases between them. CDR3 protein: CASSEAKGNRVDEQYF. As DNA, the CDR3 is TGTGCCAGCAGTGAAGCTAAGGGCAACAGGGTGGACGAGCAGTACTTC.

This chain connects TRBV7-2 to TRBJ2-3; D not resolved. The germline gives CDR1 SGHTA, CDR2 FQGNSA. The CDR3 loop spans 12 amino acids. V lost 4 bases and J 2 bases, leaving 4 bases between the germline ends. CDR3 nucleotide sequence: TGTGCCAGCAGCTACTACACAGATACGCAGTATTTT. It yields the protein CASSYYTDTQYF.

This clone is medium-sized (0.01 to 0.1%) in the sample. J is TRBJ1-5 and V is TRBV10-2, with TRBD1 identical over 9 bases. Germline lookup yields CDR1 WSHSY and CDR2 SAAADI. The CDR3 runs 13 residues. After removal of 11 bases from V and 5 bases from J, the junction contained 7 bases not matched to a gene. CDR3 coding DNA: TGCGCCGCTGCGGGACAGGGCCATCAGCCCCAGCATTTT. This gives the protein CAAAGQGHQPQHF.

J is TRBJ1-5 and V is TRBV5-6; D unclear. Trimming stripped 4 bases from V and 3 bases from J, with 11 bases between. The CDR3 is made up of 14 amino acids. Looked up from germline, CDR1 is SGHDT and CDR2 is YYEEEE. CDR3 sequence reads: CASSPLGLNQPQHF. CDR3 coding DNA: TGTGCCAGCAGCCCCCTGGGCCTCAATCAGCCCCAGCATTTT.